This T cell receptor beta chain was captured by sequencing in a study of cytomegalovirus exposure and HLA in healthy donors. Study-level points and caveats: Later, an analysis found that common viral pathogens appeared to be linked with several of the most significant clusters.

The PCR employed 60 Vbeta primers together with 13 Jbeta primers. Only in-frame clones appear in the TCRdb table, and some are missing; sequencing was by immunoSEQ multiplex PCR. Among roughly 120,000 clones listed, 60% to 85% were seen once. Regarding this clone: What it recognizes is unknown. Other DNA sequences from this sample encode an identical CDR3 as well.

Germline CDR1 MGHRA, CDR2 YSYEKL. The CDR3 has 18 residues. Trimming took 1 base from V and 4 from J; bases not matched to a gene: 7. The TCR originated in a woman aged 25-40 years in good health and CMV-seronegative. Sequences were obtained from PBMCs. The V and J genes are TRBV4-1 and TRBJ2-5, with 15 positions matching TRBD2. The CDR3 DNA reads as TGCGCCAGCAGCCAAGTTATGGGACTAGCGGGGGGCGGAGAGACCCAGTACTTC. The encoded protein is CASSQVMGLAGGGETQYF.